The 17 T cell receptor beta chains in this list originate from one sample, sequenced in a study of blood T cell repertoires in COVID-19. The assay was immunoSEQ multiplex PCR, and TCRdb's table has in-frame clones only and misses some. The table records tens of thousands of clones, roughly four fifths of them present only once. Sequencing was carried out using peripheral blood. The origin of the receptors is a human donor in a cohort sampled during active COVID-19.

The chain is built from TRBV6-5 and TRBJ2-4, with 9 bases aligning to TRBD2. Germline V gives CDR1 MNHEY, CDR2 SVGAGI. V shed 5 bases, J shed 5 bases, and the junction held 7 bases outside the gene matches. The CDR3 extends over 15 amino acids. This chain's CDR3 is CASSPSLAGENIQYF. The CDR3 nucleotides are TGTGCCAGCAGTCCGTCCTTAGCGGGGGAAAACATTCAGTACTTC.

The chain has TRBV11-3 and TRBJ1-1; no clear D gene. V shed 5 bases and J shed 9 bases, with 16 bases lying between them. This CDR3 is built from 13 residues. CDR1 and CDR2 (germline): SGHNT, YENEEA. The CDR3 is CASSQVGAGKAFF. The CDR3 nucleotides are TGTGCCAGCAGCCAAGTCGGTGCGGGTAAAGCTTTCTTT. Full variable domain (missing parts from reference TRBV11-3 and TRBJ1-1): EAGVVQSPRYKIIEKKQPVAFWCNPISGHNTLYWYLQNLGQGPELLIRYENEEAVDDSQLPKDRFSAERLKGVDSTLKIQPAELGDSAVYLCASSQVGAGKAFFGQGTRLTVV.

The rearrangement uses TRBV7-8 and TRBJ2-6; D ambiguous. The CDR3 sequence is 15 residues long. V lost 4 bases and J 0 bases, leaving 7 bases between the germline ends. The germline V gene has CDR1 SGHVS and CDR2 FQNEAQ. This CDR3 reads CASSSWSSGANVLTF. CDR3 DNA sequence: TGTGCCAGCAGCTCGTGGAGCTCTGGGGCCAACGTCCTGACTTTC.

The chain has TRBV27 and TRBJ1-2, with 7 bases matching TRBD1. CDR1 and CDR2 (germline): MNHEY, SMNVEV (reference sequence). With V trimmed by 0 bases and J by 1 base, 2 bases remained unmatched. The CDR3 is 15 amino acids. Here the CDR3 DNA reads TGTGCCAGCAGTTTATCACCAGGGGGTAACTATGGCTACACCTTC. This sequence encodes CASSLSPGGNYGYTF.

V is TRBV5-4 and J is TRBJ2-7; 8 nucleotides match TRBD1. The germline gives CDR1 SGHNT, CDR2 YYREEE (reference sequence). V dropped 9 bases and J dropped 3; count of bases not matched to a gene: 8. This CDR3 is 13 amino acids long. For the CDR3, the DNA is TGTGCCACCTCGGACAGGGTGATCTACGAGCAGTACTTC. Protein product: CATSDRVIYEQYF.

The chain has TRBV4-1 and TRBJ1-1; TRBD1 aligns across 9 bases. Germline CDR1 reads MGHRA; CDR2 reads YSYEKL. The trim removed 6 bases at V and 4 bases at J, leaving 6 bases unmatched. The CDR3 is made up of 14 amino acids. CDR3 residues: CASRFGTGFTEAFF. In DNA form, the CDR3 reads TGCGCCAGCAGATTCGGGACAGGGTTCACTGAAGCTTTCTTT.

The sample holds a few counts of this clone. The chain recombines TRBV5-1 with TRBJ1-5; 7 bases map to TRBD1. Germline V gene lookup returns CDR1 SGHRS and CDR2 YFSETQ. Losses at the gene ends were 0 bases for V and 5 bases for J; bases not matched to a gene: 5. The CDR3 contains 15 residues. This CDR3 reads CASSLEGAGYQPQHF. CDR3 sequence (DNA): TGCGCCAGCAGCTTGGAGGGGGCAGGGTATCAGCCCCAGCATTTT.

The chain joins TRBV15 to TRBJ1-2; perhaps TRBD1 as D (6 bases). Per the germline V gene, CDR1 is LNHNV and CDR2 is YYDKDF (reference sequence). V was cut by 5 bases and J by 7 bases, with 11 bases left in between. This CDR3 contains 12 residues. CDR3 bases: TGTGCCACCAGCCCGGGGGGCAGTGGCTACACCTTC. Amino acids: CATSPGGSGYTF.

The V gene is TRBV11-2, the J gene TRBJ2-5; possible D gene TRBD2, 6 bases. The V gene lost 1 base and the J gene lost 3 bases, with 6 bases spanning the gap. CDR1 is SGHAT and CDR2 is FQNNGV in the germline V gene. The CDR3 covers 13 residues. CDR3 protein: CASSLGGEETQYF. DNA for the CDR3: TGTGCCAGCAGCTTAGGGGGGGAAGAGACCCAGTACTTC.

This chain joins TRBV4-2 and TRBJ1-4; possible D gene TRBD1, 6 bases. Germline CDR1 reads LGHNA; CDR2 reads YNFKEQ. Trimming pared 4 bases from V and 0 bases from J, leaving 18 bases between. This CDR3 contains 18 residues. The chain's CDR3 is CASSPPGQTIATNEKLFF. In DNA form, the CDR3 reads TGTGCCAGCAGCCCCCCAGGACAGACTATTGCAACTAATGAAAAACTGTTTTTT.

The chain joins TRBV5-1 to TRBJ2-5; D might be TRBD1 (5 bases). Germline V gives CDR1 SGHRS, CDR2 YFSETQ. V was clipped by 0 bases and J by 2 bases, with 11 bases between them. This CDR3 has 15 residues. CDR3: CASSLVKTAQETQYF. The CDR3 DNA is TGCGCCAGCAGCTTGGTAAAGACAGCTCAAGAGACCCAGTACTTC.

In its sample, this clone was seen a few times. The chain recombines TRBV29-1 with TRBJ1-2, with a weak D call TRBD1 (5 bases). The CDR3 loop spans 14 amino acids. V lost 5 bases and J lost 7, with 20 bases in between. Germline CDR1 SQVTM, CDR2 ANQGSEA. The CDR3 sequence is CSVRPSGLPGGYTF. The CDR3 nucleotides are TGCAGCGTTCGGCCCTCGGGACTCCCGGGTGGCTACACCTTC.

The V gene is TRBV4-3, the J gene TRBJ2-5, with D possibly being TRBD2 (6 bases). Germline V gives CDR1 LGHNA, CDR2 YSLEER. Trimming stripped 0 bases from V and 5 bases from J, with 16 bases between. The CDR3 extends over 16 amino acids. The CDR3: CASSQDHRAGRETQYF. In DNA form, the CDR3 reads TGCGCCAGCAGCCAAGATCATCGTGCGGGGAGGGAGACCCAGTACTTC.

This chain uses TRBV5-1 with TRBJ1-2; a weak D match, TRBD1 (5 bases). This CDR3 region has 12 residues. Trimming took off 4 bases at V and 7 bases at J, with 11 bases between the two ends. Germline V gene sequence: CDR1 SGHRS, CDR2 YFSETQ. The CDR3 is CASSPQGGGYTF. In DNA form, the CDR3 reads TGCGCCAGCAGCCCTCAGGGTGGTGGCTACACCTTC.

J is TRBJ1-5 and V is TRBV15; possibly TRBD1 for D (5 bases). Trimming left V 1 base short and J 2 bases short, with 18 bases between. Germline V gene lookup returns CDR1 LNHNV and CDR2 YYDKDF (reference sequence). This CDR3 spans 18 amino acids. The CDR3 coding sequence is TGTGCCACCAGCAGAGCCTGGGGCGGCCTCGTGGGCAATCAGCCCCAGCATTTT. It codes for CATSRAWGGLVGNQPQHF.

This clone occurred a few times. CDR3 in amino acids: CASSYSKGDYNTGELFF. CDR3 sequence (DNA): TGTGCCAGCAGTTACTCGAAAGGGGACTACAACACCGGGGAGCTGTTTTTT. This sequence joins TRBV6-2 or TRBV6-3 and TRBJ2-2, with TRBD2 matching 7 bases. CDR1 MNHEY and CDR2 SVGEGT come from the germline V gene. The CDR3 runs to 17 residues. The V gene end was trimmed by 0 bases and the J gene end by 2 bases; junction bases not matched to a gene: 6.

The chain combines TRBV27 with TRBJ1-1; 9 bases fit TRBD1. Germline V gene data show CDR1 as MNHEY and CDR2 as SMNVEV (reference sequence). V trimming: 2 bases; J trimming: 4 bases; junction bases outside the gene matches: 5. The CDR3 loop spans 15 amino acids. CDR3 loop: CASSLQPTGGTEAFF. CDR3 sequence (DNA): TGTGCCAGCAGTTTACAACCGACAGGGGGCACTGAAGCTTTCTTT.